This TCR beta chain was sequenced for a study of glioma-infiltrating T cells after dendritic cell vaccination. Study background: Autologous tumor lysate-pulsed dendritic cell vaccination was given between about 2003 and 2013. Study outcomes and limitations: Estimated pretreatment TIL content predicted outcome after dendritic cell vaccination.

Time point of the sample: after dendritic cell vaccination, including at tumor progression/relapse. Isocitrate dehydrogenase mutation was absent in all glioblastoma patients. The PCR used 60 V beta and 13 J beta primers. Method: immunoSEQ multiplex PCR; TCRdb's copy keeps in-frame clones and lacks some. This sample yields 72,000 or so clones, of which around nine tenths are seen a single time; around 2.4% belongs to the top ten. In germline, CDR1 is SGHNT, CDR2 YENEEA. The V and J ends lost 1 base and 4 bases, in that order; junction bases with no gene match: 3. There are 15 residues in the CDR3. Turning to this clone: Its antigen is undetermined.

This rearrangement joins TRBV11-3 to TRBJ2-3; 9 bases agree with TRBD1. This clonotype was sampled from a human donor with glioblastoma. The sequenced sample was blood, obtained after dendritic cell vaccination. The CDR3 DNA reads TGTGCCAGCAGCTTAGGACAGGGGGAGGCAGATACGCAGTATTTT. The encoded protein is CASSLGQGEADTQYF.